This TCR beta chain was recovered during a study of blood T cell repertoires in COVID-19. Method: immunoSEQ multiplex PCR; TCRdb's copy keeps in-frame clones and lacks some. The repertoire holds under 450,000 clones, 75% to 90% seen once, with around 5% in the top ten. The germline CDR1 and CDR2 sequences are SNHLY and FYNNEI. V lost 8 bases and J 0 bases, leaving 13 bases between the germline ends. The CDR3 has 14 residues. The chain combines TRBV2 with TRBJ1-2; D perhaps matches TRBD1 (6 bases). This clonotype originated in a woman between 45 and 60 years old who had recovered from COVID-19. The source material was PBMCs or T cells enriched from blood (not recorded which). The CDR3 is CASLRQVPNYGYTF. The CDR3 coding sequence is TGTGCCAGCTTACGACAGGTACCTAACTATGGCTACACCTTC.